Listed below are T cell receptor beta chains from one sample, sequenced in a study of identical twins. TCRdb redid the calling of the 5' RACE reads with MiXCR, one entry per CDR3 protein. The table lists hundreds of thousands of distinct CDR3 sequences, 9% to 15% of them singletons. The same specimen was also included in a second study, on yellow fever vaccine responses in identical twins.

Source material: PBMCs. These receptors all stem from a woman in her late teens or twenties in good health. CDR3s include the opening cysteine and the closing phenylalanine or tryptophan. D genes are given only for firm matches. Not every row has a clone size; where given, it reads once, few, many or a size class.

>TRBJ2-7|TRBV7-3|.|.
CASSLGVEYEQYF
TGTGCCAGCAGCTTAGGTGTCGAGTACGAGCAGTACTTC
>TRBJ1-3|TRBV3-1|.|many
CASSPAAKRSAGNTIYF
TGTGCCAGCAGCCCTGCGGCAAAGAGGAGCGCTGGAAACACCATATATTTT
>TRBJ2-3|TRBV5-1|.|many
CASSLDREGDTQYF
TGCGCCAGCAGCTTGGACAGGGAGGGAGATACGCAGTATTTT
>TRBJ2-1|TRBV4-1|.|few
CASSPSSAGAPYNEQFF
TGCGCCAGCAGCCCCTCTTCCGCGGGGGCCCCCTACAATGAGCAGTTCTTC
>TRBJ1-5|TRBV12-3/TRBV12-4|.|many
CASSSTGSGNQPQHF
TGTGCCAGCAGCTCCACAGGGTCAGGCAATCAGCCCCAGCATTTT
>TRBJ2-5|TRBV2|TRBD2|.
CASSGTSLQETQYF
TGTGCCAGCAGTGGGACTAGCCTACAAGAGACCCAGTACTTC
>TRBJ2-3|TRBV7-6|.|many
CASSLNRLTDTQYF
TGTGCCAGCAGCTTAAACCGACTGACAGATACGCAGTATTTT
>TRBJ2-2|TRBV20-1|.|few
CSALKFRFGRGTGELFF
TGCAGTGCCCTAAAGTTTCGGTTCGGGAGAGGAACCGGGGAGCTGTTTTTT
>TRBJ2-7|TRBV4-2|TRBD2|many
CASSQGSSGRDEQYF
TGTGCCAGCAGCCAAGGGTCTAGCGGGAGAGACGAGCAGTACTTC
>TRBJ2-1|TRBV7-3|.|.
CASSLNGGEQFF
TGTGCCAGCAGCTTAAACGGGGGTGAGCAGTTCTTC
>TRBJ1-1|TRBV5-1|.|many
CASSFFTNTEAFF
TGCGCCAGCAGCTTCTTTACGAACACTGAAGCTTTCTTT
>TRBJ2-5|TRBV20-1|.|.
CSAPLQGQETQYF
TGCAGTGCCCCGCTACAGGGACAAGAGACCCAGTACTTC
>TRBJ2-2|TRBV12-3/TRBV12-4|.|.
CASSFGGHNTGELFF
TGTGCCAGCAGTTTTGGCGGACATAACACCGGGGAGCTGTTTTTT
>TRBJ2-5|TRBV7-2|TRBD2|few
CASRPGLAGFQETQYF
TGTGCCAGCAGACCCGGACTAGCGGGGTTCCAAGAGACCCAGTACTTC
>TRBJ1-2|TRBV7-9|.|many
CASSSTMGGHGYTF
TGTGCCAGCAGCTCGACCATGGGAGGACATGGCTACACCTTC
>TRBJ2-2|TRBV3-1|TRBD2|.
CASSLGLAPNTGELFF
TGTGCCAGCAGCCTCGGACTAGCGCCGAACACCGGGGAGCTGTTTTTT
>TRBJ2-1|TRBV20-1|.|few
CSAREGAPYNEQFF
TGCAGTGCTAGAGAGGGGGCCCCCTACAATGAGCAGTTCTTC
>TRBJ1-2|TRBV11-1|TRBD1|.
CASSLKMDRDVTNYGYTF
TGTGCCAGCAGCTTAAAGATGGACAGGGACGTAACTAACTATGGCTACACCTTC
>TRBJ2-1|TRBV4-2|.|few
CASSQDETGANYNEQFF
TGTGCCAGCAGCCAAGACGAAACGGGGGCCAACTACAATGAGCAGTTCTTC
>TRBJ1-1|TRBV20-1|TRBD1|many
CSALKPRPGQGMNTEAFF
TGCAGTGCTCTAAAGCCGCGCCCGGGACAGGGGATGAACACTGAAGCTTTCTTT
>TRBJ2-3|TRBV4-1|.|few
CASSGVPAITDTQYF
TGCGCCAGCAGTGGGGTCCCCGCAATCACAGATACGCAGTATTTT
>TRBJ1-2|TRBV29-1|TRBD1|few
CSVGTGEWGYTF
TGCAGCGTGGGGACAGGGGAATGGGGCTACACCTTC
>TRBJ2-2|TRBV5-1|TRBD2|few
CASSLTAGAKTGELFF
TGCGCCAGCAGCTTAACAGCGGGAGCAAAAACCGGGGAGCTGTTTTTT
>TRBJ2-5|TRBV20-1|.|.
CSARGPLFRKETQYF
TGCAGTGCTAGAGGCCCCCTGTTCAGAAAAGAGACCCAGTACTTC
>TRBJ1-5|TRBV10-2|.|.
CASRGGLSNQPQHF
TGCGCCAGCAGAGGGGGTTTGAGCAATCAGCCCCAGCATTTT
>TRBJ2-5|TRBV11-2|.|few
CASSRGRSQYF
TGTGCCAGCAGCCGGGGGCGGTCCCAGTACTTC
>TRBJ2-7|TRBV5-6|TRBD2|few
CASWRAGVSGEQYF
TGTGCCAGCTGGAGAGCGGGAGTGTCGGGCGAGCAGTACTTC
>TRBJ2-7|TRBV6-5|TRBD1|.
CASSYSTKTGAEQYF
TGTGCCAGCAGTTACTCGACTAAAACAGGGGCCGAGCAGTACTTC
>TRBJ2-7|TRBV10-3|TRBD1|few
CAIMGAQGMGEQYF
TGTGCCATAATGGGGGCACAGGGGATGGGCGAGCAGTACTTC
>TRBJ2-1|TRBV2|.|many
CASSKGSPRSAIGSLNEQFF
TGTGCCAGCAGTAAGGGGTCGCCCCGATCCGCTATCGGATCCCTCAATGAGCAGTTCTTC
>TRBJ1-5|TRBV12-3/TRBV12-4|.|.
CASSLFWQGSSNQPQHF
TGTGCCAGCAGTTTATTCTGGCAGGGATCCAGCAATCAGCCCCAGCATTTT
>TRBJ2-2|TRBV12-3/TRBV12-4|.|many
CASKPRWGIPGELFF
TGTGCCAGCAAGCCCCGGTGGGGGATTCCCGGGGAGCTGTTTTTT
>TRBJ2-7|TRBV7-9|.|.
CASSLVGENEQYF
TGTGCCAGCAGCTTAGTAGGGGAAAACGAGCAGTACTTC
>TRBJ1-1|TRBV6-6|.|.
CASSTAENTEAFF
TGTGCCAGCAGCACGGCAGAGAACACTGAAGCTTTCTTT
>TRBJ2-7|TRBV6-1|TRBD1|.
CASSMGQVPAYEQYF
TGTGCCAGCAGTATGGGACAGGTTCCTGCCTACGAGCAGTACTTC
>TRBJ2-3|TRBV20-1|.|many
CSARDPRYATDTQYF
TGCAGTGCTAGAGATCCCCGCTATGCCACAGATACGCAGTATTTT
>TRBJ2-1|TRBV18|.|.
CASSPPALREQFF
TGTGCCAGCTCACCGCCCGCGCTGCGTGAGCAGTTCTTC
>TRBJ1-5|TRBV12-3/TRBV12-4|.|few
CASSLRALGQPQHF
TGTGCCAGCAGCTTGAGGGCTTTAGGTCAGCCCCAGCATTTT
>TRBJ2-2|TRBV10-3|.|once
CATQGPRPLNTGELFF
TGTGCCACCCAGGGACCGCGACCACTGAACACCGGGGAGCTGTTTTTT
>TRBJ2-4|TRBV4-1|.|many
CASSPLLGAKNIQYF
TGCGCCAGCAGCCCCCTGCTAGGGGCCAAAAACATTCAGTACTTC
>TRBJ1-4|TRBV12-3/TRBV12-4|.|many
CASRQTGFNEKLFF
TGTGCCAGCAGACAGACAGGCTTTAATGAAAAACTGTTTTTT
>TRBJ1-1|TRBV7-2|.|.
CASSFGGNMNTEAFF
TGTGCCAGCAGCTTTGGGGGAAACATGAACACTGAAGCTTTCTTT
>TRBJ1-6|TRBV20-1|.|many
CSASRSDSPLHF
TGCAGTGCTAGTAGGAGTGATTCACCCCTCCACTTT
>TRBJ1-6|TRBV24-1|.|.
CATSDSGIPLHF
TGTGCCACCAGTGATTCGGGGATACCCCTCCACTTT
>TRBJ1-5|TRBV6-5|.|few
CASSSQVDQPQHF
TGTGCCAGCAGTTCACAGGTCGATCAGCCCCAGCATTTT
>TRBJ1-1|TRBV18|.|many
CASSPMNTEAFF
TGTGCCAGCAGCCCCATGAACACTGAAGCTTTCTTT
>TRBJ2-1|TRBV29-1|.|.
CSVVDLGGFYNEQFF
TGCAGCGTTGTAGATTTGGGGGGCTTTTACAATGAGCAGTTCTTC
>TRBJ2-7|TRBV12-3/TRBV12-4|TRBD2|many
CASSSREGYEQYF
TGTGCCAGCAGTTCGAGGGAGGGGTACGAGCAGTACTTC
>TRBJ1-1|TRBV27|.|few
CASRKIRLTEAFF
TGTGCCAGCAGGAAGATCCGTCTCACTGAAGCTTTCTTT
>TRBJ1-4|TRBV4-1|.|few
CASSQGGSGTRYEKLFF
TGCGCCAGCAGCCAAGGGGGCTCCGGGACGCGGTATGAAAAACTGTTTTTT
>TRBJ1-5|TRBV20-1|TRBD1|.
CSADRGVNQPQHF
TGCAGTGCCGACAGGGGAGTGAATCAGCCCCAGCATTTT
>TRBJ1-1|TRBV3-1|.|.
CASSHAARGTEAFF
TGTGCCAGCAGCCATGCGGCCAGGGGAACTGAAGCTTTCTTT
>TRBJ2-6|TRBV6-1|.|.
CASSRDPGYGANVLTF
TGTGCCAGCAGTCGAGATCCAGGGTATGGGGCCAACGTCCTGACTTTC
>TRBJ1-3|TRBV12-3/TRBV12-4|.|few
CASSLREGNTIYF
TGTGCCAGCAGTTTGAGAGAAGGAAACACCATATATTTT
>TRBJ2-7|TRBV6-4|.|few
CASRDLKQVLSGRSYEQYF
TGTGCCAGCAGGGACCTAAAACAGGTCCTCAGCGGACGCTCCTACGAGCAGTACTTC
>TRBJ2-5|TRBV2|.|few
CASSDEVDQETQYF
TGTGCCAGCAGTGATGAAGTGGACCAAGAGACCCAGTACTTC
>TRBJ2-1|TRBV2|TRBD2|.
CASLTSLAEIYNEQFF
TGTGCCAGCCTAACCTCACTAGCGGAGATATACAATGAGCAGTTCTTC
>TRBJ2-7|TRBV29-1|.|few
CSVLRDGWNEQYF
TGCAGCGTCCTCCGGGACGGGTGGAACGAGCAGTACTTC
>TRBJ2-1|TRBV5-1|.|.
CASSLEQVLYNEQFF
TGCGCCAGCAGCTTAGAACAGGTTCTCTACAATGAGCAGTTCTTC